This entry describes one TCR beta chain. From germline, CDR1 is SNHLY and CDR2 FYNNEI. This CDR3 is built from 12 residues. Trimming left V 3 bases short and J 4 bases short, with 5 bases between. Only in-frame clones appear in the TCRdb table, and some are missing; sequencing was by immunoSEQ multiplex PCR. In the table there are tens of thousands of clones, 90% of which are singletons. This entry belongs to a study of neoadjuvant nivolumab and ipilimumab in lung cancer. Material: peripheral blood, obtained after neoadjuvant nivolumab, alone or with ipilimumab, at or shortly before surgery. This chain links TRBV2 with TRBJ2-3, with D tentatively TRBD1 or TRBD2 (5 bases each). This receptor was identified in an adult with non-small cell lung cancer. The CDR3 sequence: CASSEGADTQYF. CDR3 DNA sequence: TGTGCCAGCAGTGAGGGGGCAGATACGCAGTATTTT.